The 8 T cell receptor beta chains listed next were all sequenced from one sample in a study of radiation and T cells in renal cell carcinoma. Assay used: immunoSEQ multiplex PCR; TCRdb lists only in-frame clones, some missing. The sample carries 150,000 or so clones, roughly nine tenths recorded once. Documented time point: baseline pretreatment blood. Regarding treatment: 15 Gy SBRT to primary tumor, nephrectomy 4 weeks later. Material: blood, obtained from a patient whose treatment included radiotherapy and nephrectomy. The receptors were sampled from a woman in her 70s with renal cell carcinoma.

DNA for the CDR3: TGCGCCAGCAGCACCCAGACAGGGCTGAACACTGAAGCTTTCTTT. Encoded protein: CASSTQTGLNTEAFF. This chain links TRBV5-1 with TRBJ1-1, with 7 bases fitting TRBD1. V dropped 4 bases and J dropped 0; count of bases not matched to a gene: 6. The length of the CDR3 is 15 residues. Looked up from germline, CDR1 is SGHRS and CDR2 is YFSETQ.

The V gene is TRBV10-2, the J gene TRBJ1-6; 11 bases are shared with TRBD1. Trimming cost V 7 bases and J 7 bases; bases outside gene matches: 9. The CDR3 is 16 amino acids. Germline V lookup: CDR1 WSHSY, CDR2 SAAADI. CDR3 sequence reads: CASKDGTGGSNSPLHF. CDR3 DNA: TGCGCCAGCAAGGACGGGACAGGGGGATCGAATTCACCCCTCCACTTT.

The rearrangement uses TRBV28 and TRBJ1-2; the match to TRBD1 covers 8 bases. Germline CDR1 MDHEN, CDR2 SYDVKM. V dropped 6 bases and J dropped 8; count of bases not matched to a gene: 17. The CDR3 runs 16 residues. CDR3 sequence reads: CASRPRDRSIYRGYTF. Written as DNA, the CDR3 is TGTGCCAGCAGACCGAGGGACAGGTCTATCTATAGAGGCTACACCTTC.

For the CDR3, the DNA is TGTGCCAGCAGTGAAGCGCTTCAGGTCACTGAAGCTTTCTTT. This codes for CASSEALQVTEAFF. The rearrangement links TRBV2 to TRBJ1-1; D call uncertain. Per the germline V gene, CDR1 is SNHLY and CDR2 is FYNNEI. This CDR3 spans 14 amino acids. V was clipped by 0 bases and J by 4 bases, with 9 bases between them. Based on the CDR3 plus reference TRBV2 and TRBJ1-1, the full variable domain is EPEVTQTPSHQVTQMGQEVILRCVPISNHLYFYWYRQILGQKVEFLVSFYNNEISEKSEIFDDQFSVERPDGSNFTLKIRSTKLEDSAMYFCASSEALQVTEAFFGQGTRLTVV.

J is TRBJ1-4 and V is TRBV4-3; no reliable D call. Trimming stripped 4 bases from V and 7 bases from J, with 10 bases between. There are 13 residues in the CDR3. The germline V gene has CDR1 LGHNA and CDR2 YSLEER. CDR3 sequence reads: CASSPLMGEKLFF. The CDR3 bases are TGCGCCAGCAGCCCCTTAATGGGTGAAAAACTGTTTTTT.

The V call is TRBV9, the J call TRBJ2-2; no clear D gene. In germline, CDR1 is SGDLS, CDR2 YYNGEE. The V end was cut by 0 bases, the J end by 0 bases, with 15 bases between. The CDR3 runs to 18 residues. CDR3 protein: CASSVGSMGYTNTGELFF. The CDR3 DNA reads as TGTGCCAGCAGCGTAGGGAGTATGGGGTATACGAACACCGGGGAGCTGTTTTTT.

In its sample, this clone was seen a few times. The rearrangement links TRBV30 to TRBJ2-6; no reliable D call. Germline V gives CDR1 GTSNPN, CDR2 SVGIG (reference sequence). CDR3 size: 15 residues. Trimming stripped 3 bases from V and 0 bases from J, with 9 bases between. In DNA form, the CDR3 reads TGTGCCTGGAGGGACGGTGCCTCTGGGGCCAACGTCCTGACTTTC. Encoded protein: CAWRDGASGANVLTF.

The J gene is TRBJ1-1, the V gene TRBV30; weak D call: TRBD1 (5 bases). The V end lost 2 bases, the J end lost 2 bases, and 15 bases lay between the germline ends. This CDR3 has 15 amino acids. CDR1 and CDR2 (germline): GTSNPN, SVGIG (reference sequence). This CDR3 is CAWSKDSNLNTEAFF. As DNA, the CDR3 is TGTGCCTGGAGTAAAGACAGTAACTTAAACACTGAAGCTTTCTTT.